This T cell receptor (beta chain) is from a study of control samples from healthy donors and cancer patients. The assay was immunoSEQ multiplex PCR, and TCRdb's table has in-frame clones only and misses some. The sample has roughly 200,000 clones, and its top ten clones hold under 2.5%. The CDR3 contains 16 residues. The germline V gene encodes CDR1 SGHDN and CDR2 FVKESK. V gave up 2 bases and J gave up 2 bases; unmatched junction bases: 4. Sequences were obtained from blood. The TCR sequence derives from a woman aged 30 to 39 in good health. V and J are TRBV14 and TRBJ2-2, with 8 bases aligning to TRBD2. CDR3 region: CASSQHSGGNTGELFF. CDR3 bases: TGTGCCAGCAGCCAACACAGCGGGGGTAACACCGGGGAGCTGTTTTTT.